The 13 T cell receptor beta chains in this list originate from one sample, sequenced in a study of CD8 T cells in ankylosing spondylitis. Study results and limitations: A motif in TCR beta, a set of eight highly homologous variants, appeared characteristic of ankylosing spondylitis blood.

TCRdb called the 5' RACE reads again in MiXCR, with one record for every CDR3 protein. Of hundreds of thousands of distinct CDR3 sequences listed, 10% to 15% are singletons. The antigens for these receptors are not known. The sample comprised blood, either unsorted or a sorted T cell fraction (not recorded which). These receptors were taken from a male donor with ankylosing spondylitis.

The chain is built from TRBV5-1 and TRBJ2-2; D gene unclear. CDR1 SGHRS and CDR2 YFSETQ come from the germline V gene. V was pared by 3 bases and J by 3 bases, with 21 bases between. This CDR3 region has 18 residues. In DNA form, the CDR3 reads TGCGCCAGCAGCTCAACGGCTAACATGTGGCGAGACACCGGGGAGCTGTTTTTT. As protein: CASSSTANMWRDTGELFF.

As regards this clonotype: Its ends do not fully match the called genes, so a read error is possible. The chain links TRBV29-1 to TRBJ2-2; 7 bases are shared with TRBD1. This CDR3 region has 13 residues. Germline CDR1 and CDR2: SQVTM and ANQGSEA. The CDR3 is CSVKDRAVGELFF. The CDR3, as DNA: TGCAGCGTTAAAGACAGGGCGGTCGGGGAGCTGTTTTTT.

The chain uses TRBV4-3 and TRBJ2-1; D is perhaps TRBD2 (6 bases). The V gene's germline CDR1 is LGHNA and CDR2 YSLEER. The CDR3 covers 14 residues. The V and J ends lost 6 bases and 8 bases respectively, with 17 bases between them. CDR3 sequence reads: CASSAAGGHDEQFF. As DNA, the CDR3 is TGCGCCAGCAGTGCCGCCGGGGGTCACGATGAGCAGTTCTTC.

This clonotype was seen repeatedly, ten times or more. The chain is built from TRBV5-1 and TRBJ1-1; D gene uncertain. Trimming stripped 3 bases from V and 13 bases from J, with 19 bases between. The CDR3 loop spans 13 amino acids. Germline V lookup: CDR1 SGHRS, CDR2 YFSETQ. As DNA, the CDR3 is TGCGCCAGCAGCTCTCTGACTGGGAGAGATGGTTTCTTT. The encoded protein is CASSSLTGRDGFF.

This clonotype was seen a few times. J is TRBJ2-6 and V is TRBV5-6; tentative D call: TRBD1 (5 bases). Trimming removed 1 base from V and 2 bases from J, with 13 bases in between. The CDR3 has 17 amino acids. Germline CDR1 reads SGHDT; CDR2 reads YYEEEE. In nucleotides, the CDR3 is TGTGCCAGCAGCTTGTTTTTAGGGGATGCTGGGGCCAACGTCCTGACTTTC. Residues: CASSLFLGDAGANVLTF.

This chain joins TRBV6-1 and TRBJ2-5; 12 positions agree with TRBD1. Germline CDR1 reads MNHNS; CDR2 reads SASEGT. This CDR3 is 15 amino acids long. Trimming at V came to 6 bases and at J to 3 bases, leaving 5 bases not matched to a gene. CDR3 protein: CASRGTGGSKETQYF. The CDR3 DNA follows: TGTGCCAGCAGAGGGACAGGGGGCTCGAAAGAGACCCAGTACTTC.

This clonotype appeared a single time. CDR3 sequence reads: CATSRPYNEQFF. CDR3 bases: TGTGCCACCTCACGACCTTACAATGAGCAGTTCTTC. The V and J genes are TRBV15 and TRBJ2-1; D is unresolved. Germline values: CDR1 LNHNV, CDR2 YYDKDF (reference sequence). The CDR3 spans 12 residues. V was pared by 8 bases and J by 4 bases, with 9 bases between.

The chain uses TRBV7-9 and TRBJ2-3; 9 bases are shared with TRBD1. The CDR3 loop spans 15 amino acids. Germline values: CDR1 SEHNR, CDR2 FQNEAQ (reference sequence). Trimming took 5 bases from V and 5 from J; bases not matched to a gene: 8. The CDR3 loop reads CASSPRDRAGDTQYF. For the CDR3, the DNA is TGTGCCAGCAGCCCGAGGGACAGGGCGGGAGATACGCAGTATTTT.

The gene calls are TRBV20-1 and TRBJ2-5; D not resolved. The germline gives CDR1 DFQATT, CDR2 SNEGSKA (reference sequence). The CDR3 has 15 amino acids. Trimming cost V 2 bases and J 5 bases, with 18 bases left between them. The CDR3 nucleotides read TGCAGTGCTAGAACTTTCGACCAAGGATGGGAGACCCAGTACTTC. It translates to CSARTFDQGWETQYF.

The table lists this clonotype with many counts. The chain carries TRBV28 and TRBJ2-7, with 8 nucleotides matching TRBD2. In germline, CDR1 is MDHEN, CDR2 SYDVKM. V shed 8 bases, J shed 3 bases, and the junction held 12 bases outside the gene matches. The CDR3 sequence is 15 residues long. The DNA of the CDR3 is TGTGCCAGCGGGGGGCCTACTAGCGGCAGCTACGAGCAGTACTTC. Residues: CASGGPTSGSYEQYF.

This clonotype occurred once. The genes are TRBV6-2 or TRBV6-3 and TRBJ2-2; no reliable D call. The CDR3 sequence is 13 residues long. Germline CDR1 is MNHEY and CDR2 is SVGEGT. The germline V and J ends were trimmed by 2 bases and 6 bases, with 7 bases remaining between them. The DNA for the CDR3 is TGTGCCAGCAGTTACGGGTTGGCCGGGGAGCTGTTTTTT. Encoded protein: CASSYGLAGELFF.

The chain combines TRBV27 with TRBJ2-1; 8 nucleotides line up with TRBD1. The CDR3 is 16 residues long. Germline V CDR1 and CDR2: MNHEY, SMNVEV (reference sequence). V trimming: 5 bases; J trimming: 1 base; junction bases outside the gene matches: 7. CDR3 in DNA: TGTGCCAGCAGTACCGACCGGGACAGGTCCTACAATGAGCAGTTCTTC. Its protein is CASSTDRDRSYNEQFF.

This clonotype was seen a handful of times. The J gene is TRBJ2-1, the V gene TRBV10-3; 13 nucleotides align to TRBD2. CDR3 length: 15 amino acids. Germline-derived CDR1 and CDR2 are ENHRY and SYGVKD. The junction had 4 bases not matched to a gene; V was cut back by 3 bases and J by 8 bases. The CDR3 coding sequence is TGTGCCATCAGTGATGGACTAGCGGGAGCCGATGAGCAGTTCTTC. Protein product: CAISDGLAGADEQFF.